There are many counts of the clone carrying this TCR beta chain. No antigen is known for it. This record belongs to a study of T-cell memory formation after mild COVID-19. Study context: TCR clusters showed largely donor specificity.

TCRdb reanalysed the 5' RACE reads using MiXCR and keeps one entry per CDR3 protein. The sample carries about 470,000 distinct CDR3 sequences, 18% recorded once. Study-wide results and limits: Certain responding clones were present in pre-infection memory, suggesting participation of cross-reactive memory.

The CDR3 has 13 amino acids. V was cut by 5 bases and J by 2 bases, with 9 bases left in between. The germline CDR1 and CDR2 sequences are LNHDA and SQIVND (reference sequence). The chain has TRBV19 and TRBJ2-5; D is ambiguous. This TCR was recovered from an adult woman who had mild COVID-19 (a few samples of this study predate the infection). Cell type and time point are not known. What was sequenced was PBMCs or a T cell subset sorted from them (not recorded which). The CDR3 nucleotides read TGTGCCAGTAGTGGTAACAGTCAAGAGACCCAGTACTTC. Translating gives CASSGNSQETQYF.